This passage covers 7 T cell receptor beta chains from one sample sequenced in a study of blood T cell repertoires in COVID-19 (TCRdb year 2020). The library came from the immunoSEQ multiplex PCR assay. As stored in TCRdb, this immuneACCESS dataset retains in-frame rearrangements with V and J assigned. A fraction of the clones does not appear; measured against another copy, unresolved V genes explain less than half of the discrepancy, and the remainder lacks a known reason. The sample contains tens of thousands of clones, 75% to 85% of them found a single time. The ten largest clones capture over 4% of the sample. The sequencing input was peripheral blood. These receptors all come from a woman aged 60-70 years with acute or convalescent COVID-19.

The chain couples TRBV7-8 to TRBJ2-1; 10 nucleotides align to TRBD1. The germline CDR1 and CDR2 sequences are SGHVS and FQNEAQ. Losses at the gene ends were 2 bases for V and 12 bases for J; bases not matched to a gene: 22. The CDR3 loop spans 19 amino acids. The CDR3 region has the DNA TGTGCCAGCAGCTTAAGCCTCGCCTACCGGGACAGGGGTGTGGGGGGGCAGTTCTTC. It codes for CASSLSLAYRDRGVGGQFF.

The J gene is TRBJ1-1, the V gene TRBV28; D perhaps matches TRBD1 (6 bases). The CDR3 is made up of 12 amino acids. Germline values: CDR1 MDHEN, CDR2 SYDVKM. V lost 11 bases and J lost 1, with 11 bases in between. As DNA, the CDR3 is TGTGCCGTCCGGACAGCGAACACTGAAGCTTTCTTT. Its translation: CAVRTANTEAFF.

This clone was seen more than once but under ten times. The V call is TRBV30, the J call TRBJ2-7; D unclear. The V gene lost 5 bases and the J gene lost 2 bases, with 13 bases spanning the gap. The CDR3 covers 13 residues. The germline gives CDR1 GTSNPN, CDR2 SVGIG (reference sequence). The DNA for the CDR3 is TGTGCCTGGGGAAGCGCGCCTACCTACGAGCAGTACTTC. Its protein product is CAWGSAPTYEQYF.

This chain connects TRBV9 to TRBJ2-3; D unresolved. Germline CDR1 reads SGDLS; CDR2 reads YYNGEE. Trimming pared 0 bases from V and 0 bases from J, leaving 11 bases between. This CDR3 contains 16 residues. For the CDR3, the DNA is TGTGCCAGCAGCGTAGGTGGAGCTGCTAGCACAGATACGCAGTATTTT. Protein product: CASSVGGAASTDTQYF.

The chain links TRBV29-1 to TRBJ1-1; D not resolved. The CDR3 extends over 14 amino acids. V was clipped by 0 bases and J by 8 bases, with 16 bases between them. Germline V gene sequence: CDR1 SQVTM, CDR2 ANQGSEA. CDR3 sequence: CSVEESNLGVEAFF. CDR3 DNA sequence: TGCAGCGTTGAAGAATCCAATTTGGGAGTGGAAGCTTTCTTT.

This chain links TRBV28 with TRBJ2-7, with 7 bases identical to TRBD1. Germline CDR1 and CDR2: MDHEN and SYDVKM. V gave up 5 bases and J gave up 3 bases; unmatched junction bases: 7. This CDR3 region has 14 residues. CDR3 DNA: TGTGCCAGCAGTATCCGGGACAGCTTCTACGAGCAGTACTTC. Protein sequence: CASSIRDSFYEQYF.

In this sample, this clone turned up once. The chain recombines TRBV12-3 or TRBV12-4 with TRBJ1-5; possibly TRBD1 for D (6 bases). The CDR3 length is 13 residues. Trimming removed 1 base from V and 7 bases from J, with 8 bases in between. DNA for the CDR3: TGTGCCAGCAGTTTAGGGGGGGGCCAGCCCCAGCATTTT. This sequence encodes CASSLGGGQPQHF.